These T cell receptor beta chains were read from a single sample in a study of cytomegalovirus exposure and HLA in healthy donors. Generated by immunoSEQ multiplex PCR, the TCRdb table keeps only in-frame clones and is missing some. The sample lists roughly 190,000 clones, 73% seen once, with approximately 1.8% in the top ten. The sequenced sample consisted of PBMCs. The receptors here all came from a woman in her thirties in good health and CMV-seronegative. CDR3s leave out the opening cysteine and the closing phenylalanine or tryptophan.

TRBV4-3,TRBJ1-1,ASSQDRDLGRYTEAF
TRBV4-3,TRBJ2-2,ASSSHSGQRTGELF
TRBV21-1,TRBJ2-7,ASSKRGSGPSYEQY
TRBV18,TRBJ2-2,ASYDSLKNTGELF
TRBV29-1,TRBJ2-3,SAELLSSQY
TRBV7-9,TRBJ2-7,SSSLEEGAGRSYEQY
TRBV7-2,TRBJ1-2,ASSLGGGGEGYGYT
TRBV9,TRBJ2-7,ASSVGASGYDSYEQY
TRBV2,TRBJ2-1,ARRLEGADSYNEQF
TRBV28,TRBJ2-3,ASTRGLAGPPDTQY
TRBV7-2,TRBJ1-1,ASSLRGNTEAF
TRBV2,TRBJ2-7,ASSVETSGRAGYEQY
TRBV4-1,.,ASSQETSAFSSYEQY
TRBV29-1,TRBJ2-7,SVSAVGGRDYEQY
TRBV19,TRBJ1-2,AKPGRSGSGYT
TRBV19,TRBJ2-7,ASSALAGAYEQY
TRBV6-4,TRBJ1-1,ASSSTGAGEAF
TRBV10-3,TRBJ1-2,AISEKDRANYGYT
TRBV5-1,TRBJ1-4,ASSFRGKDEKLF
TRBV29-1,TRBJ2-1,SVRTDLSYNEQF
TRBV6-5,TRBJ1-2,ASSYTRPTLNGYT
TRBV27,.,ASKERGAPAYEQY
TRBV7-9,TRBJ2-1,ASSSGTREF
TRBV23-1,TRBJ2-1,ASSQVEWF
TRBV12-5,TRBJ1-2,ASGLGQGVRDGYT
TRBV9,TRBJ1-2,ASSVDREGYGYT
TRBV21-1,TRBJ2-1,ASSKANSSGIYNEQF
TRBV30,TRBJ1-3,AASEGGNTIY